A selection of T cell receptor beta chains follows, all from one sample in a study of tumor-infiltrating lymphocytes in primary liver carcinoma. Via MiXCR, TCRdb re-called the multiplex PCR reads, giving one row per CDR3 protein. This sample carries 84,000 or so distinct CDR3 sequences, over 60% of them seen once, and the ten largest clones take less than 20%. The material sequenced was liver tumor tissue from sampling region 1. These receptor sequences come from a man between 40 and 49 years old with primary liver carcinoma and hepatitis B virus infection. The CDR3 runs from the conserved cysteine through the conserved F or W. A D gene is named only where the DNA matches it firmly. A clone size is listed for some rows: how often the clone was seen (once, few, many), or a class if it is expanded.

14 | - | TRBJ2-1 | TRBV29-1 | TRBD1 | TGCAGCGTTGCGGGACAGGGCTCCTACAATGAGCAGTTCTTC | CSVAGQGSYNEQFF
16 | - | TRBJ2-7 | TRBV6-6 | - | TGTGCCAGCAGTGAGGGGGGAGGTCCCTCCCAATACGAGCAGTACTTC | CASSEGGGPSQYEQYF
12 | few | TRBJ2-7 | TRBV29-1 | - | TGTAACGCCAAAGGCAACTCCTACGAGCAGTACTTC | CNAKGNSYEQYF
14 | - | TRBJ2-2 | TRBV6-1 | - | TGTGCCAGCAGTGAATCAGGGGAAATAGGGGAGCTGTTTTTT | CASSESGEIGELFF
13 | - | TRBJ2-7 | TRBV6-6 | - | TGTGCCAACAGCCAATCACAGGGATACGAGCAGTACTTC | CANSQSQGYEQYF
13 | many | TRBJ2-3 | TRBV7-9 | - | TGTGCCAGCAGCTTGGGGGCAGATGATACGCAGTATTTT | CASSLGADDTQYF
13 | - | TRBJ2-7 | TRBV5-6 | - | TGTGCCAGCAGCTCGAATATTGACTACGAGCAGTACTTC | CASSSNIDYEQYF
18 | - | TRBJ2-2 | TRBV12-3/TRBV12-4 | TRBD1 | TGTGCCAACAGTTTAATGCCGGGACAGGGGGCGGTAGCCGGGGAACTGTTTTTT | CANSLMPGQGAVAGELFF
12 | once | TRBJ2-5 | TRBV7-6 | TRBD1 | TGTGCCAGCACCCAGGGGGAACAGACCCAGTACTTC | CASTQGEQTQYF
14 | - | TRBJ2-7 | TRBV15 | - | TGTGCCACCAGCGGGCTACCGAACTCCTACGAGCAGTACTTC | CATSGLPNSYEQYF
14 | few | TRBJ2-1 | TRBV24-1 | TRBD2 | TGTGCCACCAGTGAGCCGGGTCGGGAGGGAGAGCAGTTCTTC | CATSEPGREGEQFF
13 | - | TRBJ2-5 | TRBV11-2 | - | TGTGTCAGCAGCTCGGGGGCGCGAGAGACCCAGTACTTC | CVSSSGARETQYF
15 | - | TRBJ2-3 | TRBV6-6 | - | TGTGCCAGCAGCCCTTGGCATTCGGGCACAGATACGCAGTATTTT | CASSPWHSGTDTQYF
16 | - | TRBJ2-2 | TRBV2 | TRBD2 | TGTGCCAGCAGTGACTCACTAGCGGGGCATGGCGGGGAGCTGTTTTTT | CASSDSLAGHGGELFF
15 | many | TRBJ2-7 | TRBV28 | - | TGTGCCAGCAGTCCATCGGAACTAACTGTGGGCGAGCAGTACTTC | CASSPSELTVGEQYF
13 | - | TRBJ1-6 | TRBV6-1 | TRBD1 | TGTGCCAGTGATGACAGGGAGTTGTCACCACTCTACTTT | CASDDRELSPLYF
14 | - | TRBJ2-1 | TRBV11-2 | - | TGTGCCAGCAGTTCAGCGGACCCTGGGAATGAACAGTTATTC | CASSSADPGNEQLF
13 | many | TRBJ2-7 | TRBV10-3 | - | TGTGCCATCACCTCGACTGCTGACTACGAGCAGTACTTC | CAITSTADYEQYF
16 | many | TRBJ2-7 | TRBV29-1 | - | TGCAGCGTTGGGGAGGGGGGGGCGAGGAGCTCCTACGAGCAGTACTTC | CSVGEGGARSSYEQYF
14 | - | TRBJ2-7 | TRBV27 | - | TGTGCCAGCAGAATACGGACCCAATCGGACTTCCAGTACTTC | CASRIRTQSDFQYF
17 | - | TRBJ1-1 | TRBV11-1 | TRBD1 | TGTGCCAGCAGCTTAACAGGGGGCCGCCTGGGGAACACTGAAGCTTTCTTT | CASSLTGGRLGNTEAFF
15 | many | TRBJ1-6 | TRBV6-1 | - | TGTGCCAGCAGTGAAATGGTCTCCGGGAGGTCACCCCTCCACTTT | CASSEMVSGRSPLHF
14 | - | TRBJ2-7 | TRBV7-8 | TRBD2 | TGTGCCAGCAGCGTTAGCGGGAGAGTTTACGAGCTATACTTC | CASSVSGRVYELYF
13 | - | TRBJ2-3 | TRBV12-3/TRBV12-4 | - | TGTGCCGGCACTCCGGACGACACAGATACGCAGTATTTT | CAGTPDDTDTQYF
13 | few | TRBJ2-5 | TRBV23-1 | - | TGCGCCAGCAGTCAATGGCCTAGAGAGACCCAGTACTTC | CASSQWPRETQYF
22 | - | TRBJ2-1 | TRBV11-2 | - | TGTTCCAGCAGCCTCTCCTACCGGGGTTCCGTGAAACAGGTTCGCTCCTATAATGAGCAGTTCTTC | CSSSLSYRGSVKQVRSYNEQFF